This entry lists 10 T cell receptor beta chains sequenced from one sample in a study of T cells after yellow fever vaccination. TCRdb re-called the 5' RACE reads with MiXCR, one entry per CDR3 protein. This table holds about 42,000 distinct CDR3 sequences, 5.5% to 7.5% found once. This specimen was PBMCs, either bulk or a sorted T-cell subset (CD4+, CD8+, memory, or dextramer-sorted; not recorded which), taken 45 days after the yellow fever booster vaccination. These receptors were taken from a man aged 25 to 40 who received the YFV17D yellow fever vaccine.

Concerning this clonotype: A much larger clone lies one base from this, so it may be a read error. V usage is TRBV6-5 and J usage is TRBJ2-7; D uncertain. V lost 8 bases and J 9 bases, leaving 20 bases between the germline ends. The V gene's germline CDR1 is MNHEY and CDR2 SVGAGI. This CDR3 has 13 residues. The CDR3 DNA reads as TGTGCCAGCGGTTCGGGTTCCTCCCGGCGGCAGTACTTC. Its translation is CASGSGSSRRQYF.

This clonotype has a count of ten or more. The CDR3 sequence is CSAPLGTGKTGELFF. CDR3 nucleotide sequence: TGCAGTGCGCCCCTCGGGACAGGGAAAACCGGGGAGCTGTTTTTT. V is TRBV20-1 and J is TRBJ2-2, with 9 bases matching TRBD1. The CDR3 is 15 amino acids. V shed 6 bases and J 5 bases; nucleotides not matched to a gene: 10. Per germline, CDR1 DFQATT and CDR2 SNEGSKA (reference sequence).

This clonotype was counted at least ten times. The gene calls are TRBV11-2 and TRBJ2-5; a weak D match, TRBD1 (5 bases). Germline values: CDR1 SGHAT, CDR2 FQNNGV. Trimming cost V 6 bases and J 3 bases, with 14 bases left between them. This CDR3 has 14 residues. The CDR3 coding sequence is TGTGCCAGCAGGTCGTACAGGAAAGAAGAGACCCAGTACTTC. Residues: CASRSYRKEETQYF.

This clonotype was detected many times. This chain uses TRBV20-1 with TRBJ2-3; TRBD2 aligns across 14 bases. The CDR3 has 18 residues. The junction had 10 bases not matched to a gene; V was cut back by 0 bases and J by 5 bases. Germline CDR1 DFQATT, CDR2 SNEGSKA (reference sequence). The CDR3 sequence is CSARDTGGLAGVRDTQYF. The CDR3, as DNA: TGCAGTGCTAGAGATACGGGGGGACTAGCGGGAGTCAGAGATACGCAGTATTTT.

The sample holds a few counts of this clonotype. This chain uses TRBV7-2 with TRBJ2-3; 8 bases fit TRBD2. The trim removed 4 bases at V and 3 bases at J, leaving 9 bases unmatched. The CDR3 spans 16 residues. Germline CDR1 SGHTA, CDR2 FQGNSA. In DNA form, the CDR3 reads TGTGCCAGCAGCTCACGATTTGGACTAGCTACAGATACGCAGTATTTT. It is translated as CASSSRFGLATDTQYF. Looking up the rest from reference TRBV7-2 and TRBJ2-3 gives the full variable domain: GAGVSQSPSNKVTEKGKDVELRCDPISGHTALYWYRQSLGQGLEFLIYFQGNSAPDKSGLPSDRFSAERTGGSVSTLTIQRTQQEDSAVYLCASSSRFGLATDTQYFGPGTRLTVL.

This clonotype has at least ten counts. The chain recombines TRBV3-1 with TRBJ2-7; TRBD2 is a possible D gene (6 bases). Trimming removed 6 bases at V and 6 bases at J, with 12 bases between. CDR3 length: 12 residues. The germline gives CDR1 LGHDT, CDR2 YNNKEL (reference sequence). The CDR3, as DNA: TGTGCCAGCAGACAGGAGGGTCGCGAGCAGTACTTC. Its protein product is CASRQEGREQYF.

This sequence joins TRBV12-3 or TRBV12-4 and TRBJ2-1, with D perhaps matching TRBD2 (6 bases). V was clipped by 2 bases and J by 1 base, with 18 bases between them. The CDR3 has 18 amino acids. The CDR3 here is CASSLLAWEEYSYNEQFF. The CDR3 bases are TGTGCCAGCAGTTTACTCGCTTGGGAGGAGTATTCCTACAATGAGCAGTTCTTC.

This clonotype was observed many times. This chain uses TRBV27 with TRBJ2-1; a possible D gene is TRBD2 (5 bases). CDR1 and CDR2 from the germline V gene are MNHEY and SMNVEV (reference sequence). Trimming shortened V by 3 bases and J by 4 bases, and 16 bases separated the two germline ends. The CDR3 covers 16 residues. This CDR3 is CASSFSGATMYNEQFF. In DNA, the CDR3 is TGTGCCAGCAGTTTCTCCGGCGCGACTATGTACAATGAGCAGTTCTTC.

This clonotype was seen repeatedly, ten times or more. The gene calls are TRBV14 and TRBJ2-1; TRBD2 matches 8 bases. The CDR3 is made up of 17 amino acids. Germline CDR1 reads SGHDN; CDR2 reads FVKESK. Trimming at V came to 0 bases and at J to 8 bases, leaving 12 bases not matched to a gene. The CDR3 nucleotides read TGTGCCAGCAGCCAAGATCGGACTAGCTTCGATCACGATGAGCAGTTCTTC. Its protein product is CASSQDRTSFDHDEQFF. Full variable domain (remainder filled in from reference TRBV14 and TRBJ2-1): EAGVTQFPSHSVIEKGQTVTLRCDPISGHDNLYWYRRVMGKEIKFLLHFVKESKQDESGMPNNRFLAERTGGTYSTLKVQPAELEDSGVYFCASSQDRTSFDHDEQFFGPGTRLTVL.

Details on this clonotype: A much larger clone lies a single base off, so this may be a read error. DNA of the CDR3: TGCAGTGCTGCACCCGGGACAGTGGCCTACGAGCAGTACTTC. As protein: CSAAPGTVAYEQYF. The J gene is TRBJ2-7, the V gene TRBV20-1; TRBD1 aligns across 7 bases. The CDR3 extends over 14 amino acids. In germline, CDR1 is DFQATT, CDR2 SNEGSKA (reference sequence). After removal of 5 bases from V and 2 bases from J, the junction contained 9 bases not matched to a gene.